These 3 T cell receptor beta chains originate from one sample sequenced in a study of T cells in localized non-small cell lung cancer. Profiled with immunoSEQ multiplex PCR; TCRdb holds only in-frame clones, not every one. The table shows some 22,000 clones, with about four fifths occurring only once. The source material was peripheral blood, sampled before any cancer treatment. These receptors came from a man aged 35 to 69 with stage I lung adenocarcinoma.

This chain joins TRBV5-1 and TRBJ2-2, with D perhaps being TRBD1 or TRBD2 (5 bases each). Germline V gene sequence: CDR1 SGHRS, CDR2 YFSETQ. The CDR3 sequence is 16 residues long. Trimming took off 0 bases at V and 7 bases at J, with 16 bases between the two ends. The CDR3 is CASSLERPPGLGELFF. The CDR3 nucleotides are TGCGCCAGCAGCTTGGAACGGCCCCCGGGGCTCGGGGAGCTGTTTTTT.

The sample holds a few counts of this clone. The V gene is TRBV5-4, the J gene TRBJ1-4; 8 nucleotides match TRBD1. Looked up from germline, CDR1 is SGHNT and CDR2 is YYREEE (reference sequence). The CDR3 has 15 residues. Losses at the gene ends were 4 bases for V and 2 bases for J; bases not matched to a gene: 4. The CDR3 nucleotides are TGTGCCAGCAGCATGACAGGGGCTACTAATGAAAAACTGTTTTTT. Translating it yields CASSMTGATNEKLFF.

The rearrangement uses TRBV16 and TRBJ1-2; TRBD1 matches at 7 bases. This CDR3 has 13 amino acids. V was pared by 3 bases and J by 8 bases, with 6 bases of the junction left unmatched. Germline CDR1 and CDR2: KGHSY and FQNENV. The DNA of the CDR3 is TGTGCCAGCAGCCAGACAGGGCTGGGAGGCTACACCTTC. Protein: CASSQTGLGGYTF. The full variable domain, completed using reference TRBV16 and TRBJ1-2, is GEEVAQTPKHLVRGEGQKAKLYCAPIKGHSYVFWYQQVLKNEFKFLISFQNENVFDETGMPKERFSAKCLPNSPCSLEIQATKLEDSAVYFCASSQTGLGGYTFGSGTRLTVV.